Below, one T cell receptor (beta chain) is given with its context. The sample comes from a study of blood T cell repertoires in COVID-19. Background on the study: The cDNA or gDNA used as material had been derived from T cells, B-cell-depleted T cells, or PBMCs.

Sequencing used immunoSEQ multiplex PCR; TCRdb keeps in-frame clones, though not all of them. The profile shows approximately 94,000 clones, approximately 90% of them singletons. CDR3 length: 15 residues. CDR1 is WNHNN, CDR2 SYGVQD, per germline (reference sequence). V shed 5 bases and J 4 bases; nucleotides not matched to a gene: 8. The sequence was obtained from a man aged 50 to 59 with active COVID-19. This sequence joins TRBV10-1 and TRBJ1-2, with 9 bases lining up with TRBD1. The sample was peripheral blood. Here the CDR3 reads CASSPGQGPSYGYTF. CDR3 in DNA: TGCGCCAGCAGTCCGGGACAGGGCCCATCCTATGGCTACACCTTC.